This TCR beta chain was identified in a study of control samples from healthy donors and cancer patients. Germline V gene lookup returns CDR1 SGHVS and CDR2 FNYEAQ. With V trimmed by 3 bases and J by 1 base, 10 bases remained unmatched. This CDR3 has 18 amino acids. The assay was immunoSEQ multiplex PCR, and TCRdb's table has in-frame clones only and misses some. The table records about 140,000 clones, around 92% of them present only once. The chain couples TRBV7-6 to TRBJ1-3; TRBD1 matches at 9 bases. The clonotype originates from a man under 40 in good health. Specimen: blood. For the CDR3, the DNA is TGTGCCAGCAGCTTGGGAAACACAGGGGGCAAATCTGGAAACACCATATATTTT. Protein sequence: CASSLGNTGGKSGNTIYF. The whole variable domain, filled in from reference TRBV7-6 and TRBJ1-3, reads GAGVSQSPRYKVTKRGQDVALRCDPISGHVSLYWYRQALGQGPEFLTYFNYEAQQDKSGLPNDRFSAERPEGSISTLTIQRTEQRDSAMYRCASSLGNTGGKSGNTIYFGEGSWLTVV.